The next 24 T cell receptor beta chains were all read from a single sample in a study of shared T cell receptors in the human thymus. Sequenced by immunoSEQ multiplex PCR; TCRdb stores in-frame clones only, minus some. The sample holds 700,000 or so clones, around 85% seen once. The sample was also linked to a second study, of human thymus T cells.

Sequencing was performed on thymocytes. These receptors originate from a girl under two years old with a congenital heart defect.

The rearrangement uses TRBV27 and TRBJ1-6; D gene ambiguous. CDR1 and CDR2 from the germline V gene are MNHEY and SMNVEV (reference sequence). Trimming removed 4 bases from V and 6 bases from J, with 10 bases in between. This CDR3 is built from 14 residues. The CDR3 nucleotides are TGTGCCAGCAGTTCCCCCCCGGGTAATTCACCCCTCCACTTT. The encoded protein is CASSSPPGNSPLHF.

The J gene is TRBJ1-2, the V gene TRBV9, with TRBD1 matching 7 bases. Looked up from germline, CDR1 is SGDLS and CDR2 is YYNGEE. CDR3 size: 14 residues. V was pared by 4 bases and J by 4 bases, with 7 bases of the junction left unmatched. CDR3 loop: CASSIGTASYGYTF. In nucleotides, the CDR3 is TGTGCCAGCAGCATCGGGACAGCCAGCTATGGCTACACCTTC.

In its sample, this clone was seen once. The chain links TRBV27 to TRBJ2-7, with TRBD1 matching over 11 bases. The germline V gene has CDR1 MNHEY and CDR2 SMNVEV (reference sequence). V shed 5 bases, J shed 5 bases, and the junction held 8 bases outside the gene matches. There are 15 residues in the CDR3. CDR3 sequence (DNA): TGTGCCAGCAGTCCCCGGACAGGGGGCATCCACGAGCAGTACTTC. Translated, it gives CASSPRTGGIHEQYF.

This clone was observed a handful of times. CDR3 loop: CASREARPNISGANVLTF. In nucleotides, the CDR3 is TGTGCCAGCAGGGAGGCCAGGCCTAATATCTCTGGGGCCAACGTCCTGACTTTC. The chain employs TRBV2 and TRBJ2-6, with D possibly being TRBD2 (5 bases). V was cut by 6 bases and J by 0 bases, with 18 bases left in between. CDR1 and CDR2 (germline): SNHLY, FYNNEI. The CDR3 is 18 amino acids.

The V and J genes are TRBV2 and TRBJ1-5, with TRBD1 matching over 7 bases. The CDR3 length is 15 residues. Germline V gives CDR1 SNHLY, CDR2 FYNNEI. The V and J ends lost 3 bases and 2 bases, in that order; junction bases with no gene match: 4. CDR3 sequence (DNA): TGTGCCAGCAGTGAGGACAGGAGTCGCAATCAGCCCCAGCATTTT. Residues: CASSEDRSRNQPQHF.

J is TRBJ2-7 and V is TRBV6-5; D is possibly TRBD2 (5 bases). CDR3 length equals 15 residues. The V end was cut by 0 bases, the J end by 5 bases, with 14 bases between. Germline V gene data show CDR1 as MNHEY and CDR2 as SVGAGI. CDR3 protein: CASSYSGRRWDEQYF. In DNA, the CDR3 is TGTGCCAGCAGTTACTCGGGCAGGAGGTGGGACGAGCAGTACTTC.

This CDR3 reads CASSIPDRGRVNYGYTF. For the CDR3, the DNA is TGTGCCAGCAGTATCCCGGACAGGGGGCGGGTGAACTATGGCTACACCTTC. The rearrangement uses TRBV2 and TRBJ1-2, with TRBD1 identical over 11 bases. The V gene end was trimmed by 5 bases and the J gene end by 2 bases; junction bases not matched to a gene: 10. There are 17 residues in the CDR3. Per germline, CDR1 SNHLY and CDR2 FYNNEI.

The chain couples TRBV28 to TRBJ2-3; the D gene is possibly TRBD1 (7 bases). The CDR3 spans 16 residues. Trimming took off 1 base at V and 1 base at J, with 12 bases between the two ends. From germline, CDR1 is MDHEN and CDR2 SYDVKM. CDR3 nucleotide sequence: TGTGCCAGCAGTTTATCGGGGGACAGACGCACAGATACGCAGTATTTT. Protein: CASSLSGDRRTDTQYF.

The chain uses TRBV5-4 and TRBJ1-2; a possible D gene is TRBD1 (6 bases). CDR1 SGHNT and CDR2 YYREEE come from the germline V gene (reference sequence). The V end was cut by 4 bases, the J end by 4 bases, with 17 bases between. The CDR3 runs 15 residues. In nucleotides, the CDR3 is TGTGCCAGCAGCGGACAGCAGGGGTTACGCTATGGCTACACCTTC. Translated: CASSGQQGLRYGYTF.

This chain joins TRBV4-3 and TRBJ1-2; D is undetermined. The CDR3 length is 20 residues. Trimming left V 0 bases short and J 0 bases short, with 23 bases between. Germline values: CDR1 LGHNA, CDR2 YSLEER. CDR3: CASSQDPHSEGLSPNYGYTF. In DNA form, the CDR3 reads TGCGCCAGCAGCCAAGATCCCCATTCGGAGGGATTAAGCCCTAACTATGGCTACACCTTC.

The rearrangement joins TRBV28 to TRBJ1-1; D remains unclear. Looked up from germline, CDR1 is MDHEN and CDR2 is SYDVKM. This CDR3 has 13 amino acids. Trimming shortened V by 3 bases and J by 3 bases, and 8 bases separated the two germline ends. This chain's CDR3 is CASSFVRHTEAFF. CDR3 nucleotides: TGTGCCAGCAGTTTTGTCCGTCACACTGAAGCTTTCTTT. Complete variable domain (other parts from reference TRBV28 and TRBJ1-1): DVKVTQSSRYLVKRTGEKVFLECVQDMDHENMFWYRQDPGLGLRLIYFSYDVKMKEKGDIPEGYSVSREKKERFSLILESASTNQTSMYLCASSFVRHTEAFFGQGTRLTVV.

The sample holds one count of this clone. This chain links TRBV29-1 with TRBJ1-4, with TRBD1 matching over 7 bases. The V and J ends lost 3 bases and 3 bases, in that order; junction bases with no gene match: 4. Germline lookup yields CDR1 SQVTM and CDR2 ANQGSEA. The CDR3 length is 14 residues. In nucleotides, the CDR3 is TGCAGCGTTGACTACAGGGGTCCTAATGAAAAACTGTTTTTT. Amino acid sequence: CSVDYRGPNEKLFF.

The rearrangement uses TRBV27 and TRBJ2-2; 9 positions agree with TRBD1. The V and J ends lost 5 bases and 4 bases, in that order; junction bases with no gene match: 8. Germline V gene sequence: CDR1 MNHEY, CDR2 SMNVEV (reference sequence). The CDR3 is made up of 16 amino acids. As DNA, the CDR3 is TGTGCCAGCAGTCCGACAGGGGGGAGTGGCACCGGGGAGCTGTTTTTT. As protein: CASSPTGGSGTGELFF.

The rearrangement links TRBV7-9 to TRBJ2-7; maybe TRBD1 (5 bases). CDR1 and CDR2 (germline): SEHNR, FQNEAQ (reference sequence). Trimming took 8 bases from V and 0 from J, leaving 11 bases between them. The CDR3 extends over 13 amino acids. This chain's CDR3 is CASLGRTSYEQYF. The CDR3 bases are TGTGCCAGCTTGGGGCGGACCTCCTACGAGCAGTACTTC.

The chain links TRBV5-1 to TRBJ2-7, with 10 bases matching TRBD2. CDR1 is SGHRS and CDR2 is YFSETQ in the germline V gene. V shed 4 bases and J 5 bases; nucleotides not matched to a gene: 18. The CDR3 is 18 residues long. CDR3 loop: CASSLGALAGARSHEQYF. The CDR3 bases are TGCGCCAGCAGCCTGGGGGCTCTAGCGGGGGCCCGAAGCCACGAGCAGTACTTC. Filled out from reference TRBV5-1 and TRBJ2-7, the complete variable domain reads KAGVTQTPRYLIKTRGQQVTLSCSPISGHRSVSWYQQTPGQGLQFLFEYFSETQRNKGNFPGRFSGRQFSNSRSEMNVSTLELGDSALYLCASSLGALAGARSHEQYFGPGTRLTVT.

The rearrangement uses TRBV30 and TRBJ1-6, with no clear D. The V gene's germline CDR1 is GTSNPN and CDR2 SVGIG (reference sequence). With 0 bases removed from V and 9 bases from J, the gap between germline ends came to 6 bases. The CDR3 has 12 residues. CDR3 amino acids: CAWSVRGSPLHF. The CDR3 DNA reads as TGTGCCTGGAGTGTACGAGGTTCACCCCTCCACTTT. Supplemented by reference TRBV30 and TRBJ1-6, the full variable domain reads SQTIHQWPATLVQPVGSPLSLECTVEGTSNPNLYWYRQAAGRGLQLLFYSVGIGQISSEVPQNLSASRPQDRQFILSSKKLLLSDSGFYLCAWSVRGSPLHFGNGTRLTVT.

This clone has just one count. The chain uses TRBV7-7 and TRBJ1-4; D is unclear. CDR3 length equals 12 residues. Germline CDR1 reads SSHAT; CDR2 reads FNYEAQ (reference sequence). The CDR3 DNA follows: TGTGCGACTTGTGGCCTTGGGGAAAAACTGTTTTTT. It yields the protein CATCGLGEKLFF.

Concerning this clone: The sample has other DNA sequences that encode this CDR3 too. The chain uses TRBV5-1 and TRBJ2-7; TRBD1 matches at 8 bases. The CDR3 consists of 15 residues. The junction had 7 bases not matched to a gene; V was cut back by 4 bases and J by 1 base. CDR1 SGHRS and CDR2 YFSETQ come from the germline V gene. The chain's CDR3 is CASSLTGTGSYEQYF. The CDR3 DNA reads TGCGCCAGCAGCCTAACCGGGACAGGATCCTACGAGCAGTACTTC.

This clone was observed a single time. The chain uses TRBV25-1 and TRBJ1-1; the match to TRBD1 covers 7 bases. V shed 1 base and J 6 bases; nucleotides not matched to a gene: 8. The CDR3 length is 15 residues. Germline V gene sequence: CDR1 MGHDK, CDR2 SYGVNS. The CDR3: CASSEWGRGRAEAFF. The CDR3 coding sequence is TGTGCCAGCAGTGAATGGGGAAGGGGGCGCGCTGAAGCTTTCTTT.

J is TRBJ1-3 and V is TRBV10-3, with a possible D match to TRBD1 (5 bases). V dropped 10 bases and J dropped 0 bases, with 13 bases sitting between them. Looked up from germline, CDR1 is ENHRY and CDR2 is SYGVKD. The CDR3 totals 14 residues. CDR3 residues: CAKNRRLSGNTIYF. CDR3 sequence (DNA): TGTGCCAAGAACAGGAGACTCTCTGGAAACACCATATATTTT.

The rearrangement links TRBV6-4 to TRBJ1-2, with D possibly TRBD1 on 6 matching bases. This CDR3 comprises 15 residues. The V end lost 7 bases, the J end lost 8 bases, and 23 bases lay between the germline ends. Germline V gene sequence: CDR1 MRHNA, CDR2 SNTAGT. Here the CDR3 reads CASNEGQGKVSGYTF. CDR3 DNA: TGTGCCAGCAACGAGGGGCAGGGGAAGGTCAGCGGCTACACCTTC.

This chain connects TRBV5-1 to TRBJ2-1; the match to TRBD2 covers 13 bases. The CDR3 extends over 16 amino acids. Germline V gene lookup returns CDR1 SGHRS and CDR2 YFSETQ. Trimming took 6 bases from V and 6 from J; bases not matched to a gene: 9. CDR3 DNA: TGCGCCAGCAAACTAGCGGGGGGGCCAAGATCCAATGAGCAGTTCTTC. Translated: CASKLAGGPRSNEQFF.

The genes are TRBV2 and TRBJ2-3; TRBD2 agrees at 9 bases. The J segment lost 2 bases and the V segment lost 5 bases, leaving 14 bases of the junction unmatched. Germline CDR1 reads SNHLY; CDR2 reads FYNNEI. The CDR3 consists of 18 residues. As DNA, the CDR3 is TGTGCCAGCAGTTCTCCGGGACTAGCAGATTACAACACAGATACGCAGTATTTT. Its translation: CASSSPGLADYNTDTQYF.

This clone was counted a single time. This chain joins TRBV18 and TRBJ1-1; the D is unclear. V lost 0 bases and J lost 1, with 21 bases in between. CDR3 size: 19 residues. The germline V gene has CDR1 KGHSH and CDR2 LQKENI. For the CDR3, the DNA is TGTGCCAGCTCACCACCGAACCTCGTTTACTCCCGAGGGAACACTGAAGCTTTCTTT. Translation gives CASSPPNLVYSRGNTEAFF.